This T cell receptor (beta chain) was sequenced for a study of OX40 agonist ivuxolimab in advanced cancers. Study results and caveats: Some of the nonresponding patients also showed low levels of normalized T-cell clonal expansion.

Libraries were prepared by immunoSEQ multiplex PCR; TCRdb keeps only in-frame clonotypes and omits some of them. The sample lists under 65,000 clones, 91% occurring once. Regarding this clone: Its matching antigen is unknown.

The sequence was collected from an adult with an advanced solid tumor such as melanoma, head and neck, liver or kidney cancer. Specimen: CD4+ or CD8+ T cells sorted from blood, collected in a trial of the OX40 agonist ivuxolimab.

CDR3 sequence reads: CASSFLGQENTEAFF. In nucleotides, the CDR3 is TGTGCCAGCAGTTTCCTGGGACAGGAGAACACTGAAGCTTTCTTT. This chain connects TRBV28 to TRBJ1-1; TRBD1 matches 8 bases. The length of the CDR3 is 15 residues. CDR1 and CDR2 from the germline V gene are MDHEN and SYDVKM. The V gene end was trimmed by 3 bases and the J gene end by 1 base; junction bases not matched to a gene: 4.